This T cell receptor beta chain appears in the sequencing data of a study of T cell responses to AZD1222 COVID-19 vaccine. Germline V gene data show CDR1 as MNHNY and CDR2 as SVGAGI (reference sequence). This CDR3 is 16 amino acids long. After removal of 5 bases from V and 5 bases from J, the junction contained 8 bases not matched to a gene. Profiling relied on immunoSEQ multiplex PCR, and the TCRdb table lists in-frame clones only, not all of them. The table includes 95,000 to 110,000 clones, roughly 86% detected once. The V call is TRBV6-6, the J call TRBJ1-6; 8 bases line up with TRBD1. The sequenced sample was peripheral blood, obtained 28 days after the second dose of the MenACWY control vaccine. The clonotype originates from an adult who received the MenACWY meningococcal vaccine as a control. CDR3 loop: CASSRQGRTNNSPLHF. The DNA for the CDR3 is TGTGCCAGCAGTCGACAGGGGAGGACCAATAATTCACCCCTCCACTTT.